Included here is one T cell receptor (beta chain) sequence, with context. Antigen unknown. TCRdb fed the reads into MiXCR, producing one record per CDR3 protein. The profile shows about 770,000 distinct CDR3 sequences, about 28% of them singletons. This record belongs to a study of T cell repertoires in cytomegalovirus infection. Overall study context: Matching HLA type and CMV infection were both indicated by public TCR beta signatures.

Trimming shortened V by 0 bases and J by 7 bases, and 16 bases separated the two germline ends. CDR1 and CDR2 (germline): SGDLS, YYNGEE. This CDR3 is 15 amino acids long. The input for sequencing was cultured CD8+ T cells from PBMCs, taken from culture after CMV antigen stimulation. This clonotype originated in a human donor in good health (CMV status not recorded). Some clones in this sample may be carry-over from other donors' samples. V gene TRBV9 combines with J gene TRBJ1-2, with a tentative D call TRBD1 (5 bases). The CDR3 loop reads CASSVGDGMGRGYTF. The DNA of the CDR3 is TGTGCCAGCAGCGTAGGGGACGGTATGGGACGTGGCTACACCTTC.